This TCR beta chain was documented in a study of molecular identifiers for immune sequencing clone quantification. Study-level background: Naive CD8 RNA (around 20,000 or 100,000 cells) was divided into five aliquots, with four sequenced. General study findings and limits: Spike-in Jurkat TCR RNA from a single cell reportedly registered among about a million naive cells.

In the sort, naive CD8 T cells were defined as CD8+CD4-CCR7+CD45RA+. MiXCR was run by TCRdb on the PCR reads, yielding one entry per CDR3 protein. The table records just under 650,000 distinct CDR3 sequences, 20% of them present only once. This clonotype has more than one count but fewer than ten. The target antigen is unknown. V was shortened by 0 bases and J by 4 bases, with 7 bases between the two germline ends. The CDR3 is made up of 14 amino acids. Germline values: CDR1 LNHNV, CDR2 YYDKDF (reference sequence). The origin of this receptor is a human donor in good health. Some libraries in this study had Jurkat cell RNA spiked in. The chain couples TRBV15 to TRBJ2-1; D is ambiguous. The material sequenced was naive CD8+ T cells from blood, with Jurkat cell RNA spiked in. As to subset: FACS-sorted CD8+CD4-CCR7+CD45RA+ naive T cells. This CDR3 reads CATSREVGYNEQFF. The CDR3 region has the DNA TGTGCCACCAGCAGAGAAGTGGGATACAATGAGCAGTTCTTC.